This record looks at one TCR beta chain sequence and its context. The antigen is unknown. The sample originates from a study of T-cell memory formation after mild COVID-19. Overall study: The TCR clusters were mostly specific to one donor. Overall study results and limits: Whereas later expanders leaned CD4+, clones contracting day 15 to 85 showed a balanced CD4/CD8 makeup. Chiefly within CM and EM were the contracting CD4+ clones; CD8+ ones were within EMRA.

The junction had 10 bases not matched to a gene; V was cut back by 5 bases and J by 5 bases. The CDR3 runs 15 residues. The germline V gene encodes CDR1 SGHTA and CDR2 FQGNSA. Each CDR3 protein is one row after TCRdb ran MiXCR on the 5' RACE reads. The sample records around 100,000 distinct CDR3 sequences, 20% to 25% being singletons. V usage is TRBV7-2 and J usage is TRBJ2-3; TRBD2 aligns across 7 bases. The sequence was obtained from a man in his late teens or twenties who had mild COVID-19 (a few samples of this study predate the infection). Cell type and time point are not known. The source material was PBMCs or a T cell subset sorted from them (not recorded which). Here the CDR3 DNA reads TGTGCCAGCAGCCCCCAGAGCGGGGCCTTAGATACGCAGTATTTT. Amino acids: CASSPQSGALDTQYF.